These 15 T cell receptor beta chains share one sample of origin, sequenced in a study of blood T cell repertoires in COVID-19. Libraries were prepared by immunoSEQ multiplex PCR; TCRdb keeps only in-frame clonotypes and omits some of them. The profile covers about 390,000 clones, with approximately 87% appearing a single time and about 9.4% taken by the ten largest. The sample taken for sequencing was PBMCs or T cells enriched from blood (not recorded which). The receptors shown here come from a woman between 50 and 59 years old who had recovered from COVID-19.

This chain links TRBV7-8 with TRBJ1-3, with 7 positions matching TRBD1. Looked up from germline, CDR1 is SGHVS and CDR2 is FQNEAQ. V lost 4 bases and J lost 3; bases outside the gene matches: 6. The CDR3 runs to 15 residues. Written as DNA, the CDR3 is TGTGCCAGCAGCTCGACAGGGCGCGGTGGAAACACCATATATTTT. Residues: CASSSTGRGGNTIYF.

This chain uses TRBV4-1 with TRBJ1-6, with D uncertain. Germline V gives CDR1 MGHRA, CDR2 YSYEKL. Trimming removed 4 bases at V and 0 bases at J, with 10 bases between. The CDR3 loop spans 16 amino acids. CDR3 in amino acids: CASSPYHRSYNSPLHF. Written as DNA, the CDR3 is TGCGCCAGCAGCCCCTACCACCGCTCCTATAATTCACCCCTCCACTTT.

The chain employs TRBV19 and TRBJ1-6, with TRBD1 identical over 9 bases. There are 17 residues in the CDR3. The germline V gene encodes CDR1 LNHDA and CDR2 SQIVND (reference sequence). V dropped 11 bases and J dropped 6; count of bases not matched to a gene: 17. CDR3 in amino acids: CAPNPGQGGLLNSPLHF. CDR3 nucleotide sequence: TGTGCCCCTAATCCGGGACAGGGTGGTCTCCTTAATTCACCCCTCCACTTT.

This chain joins TRBV5-1 and TRBJ2-5; the D is unclear. This CDR3 contains 15 residues. V was pared by 2 bases and J by 5 bases, with 16 bases between. Germline V CDR1 and CDR2: SGHRS, YFSETQ. CDR3 region: CASSLGGNLEETQYF. Here the CDR3 DNA reads TGCGCCAGCAGCTTAGGCGGAAACTTGGAGGAGACCCAGTACTTC. Complete variable domain (other parts from reference TRBV5-1 and TRBJ2-5): KAGVTQTPRYLIKTRGQQVTLSCSPISGHRSVSWYQQTPGQGLQFLFEYFSETQRNKGNFPGRFSGRQFSNSRSEMNVSTLELGDSALYLCASSLGGNLEETQYFGPGTRLLVL.

V is TRBV28 and J is TRBJ1-3; tentatively, D is TRBD1 (5 bases). The CDR3 is 13 amino acids. CDR1 is MDHEN and CDR2 is SYDVKM in the germline V gene. Deletions cut 8 bases from V and 4 bases from J, with 12 bases between. CDR3 loop: CASRRGGGNTIYF. CDR3 coding DNA: TGTGCCAGCCGGAGGGGCGGCGGAAACACCATATATTTT.

The chain uses TRBV19 and TRBJ2-2, with 15 positions matching TRBD2. The germline V gene encodes CDR1 LNHDA and CDR2 SQIVND (reference sequence). With 8 bases clipped from V and 6 bases from J, the junction kept 10 bases outside the gene matches. CDR3 length equals 17 residues. The CDR3 DNA reads TGTGCCAGTTCCCGGACTAGCGGGGGGGCTTGGTCCGGGGAGCTGTTTTTT. It specifies CASSRTSGGAWSGELFF.

The chain links TRBV11-3 to TRBJ1-1; D is ambiguous. Trimming removed 4 bases at V and 1 base at J, with 7 bases between. This CDR3 spans 13 amino acids. In germline, CDR1 is SGHNT, CDR2 YENEEA. This CDR3 is CASSSTENTEAFF. CDR3 nucleotides: TGTGCCAGCAGCTCGACTGAGAACACTGAAGCTTTCTTT.

The chain has TRBV27 and TRBJ1-2; D may be TRBD1 (6 bases). CDR3 size: 14 residues. CDR1 and CDR2 from the germline V gene are MNHEY and SMNVEV (reference sequence). Deletions cut 4 bases from V and 3 bases from J, with 12 bases between. DNA of the CDR3: TGTGCCAGCAGTTCCGCAGGGGCGGACTATGGCTACACCTTC. Translated: CASSSAGADYGYTF.

The chain combines TRBV12-3 or TRBV12-4 with TRBJ1-4; D is uncertain. Trimming took off 5 bases at V and 11 bases at J, with 9 bases between the two ends. The CDR3 covers 11 residues. The CDR3 sequence is CASSLGGKLFF. CDR3 in DNA: TGTGCCAGCAGTCTGGGAGGGAAACTGTTTTTT.

This clone came up once. In nucleotides, the CDR3 is TGTGCCAGCAGTGACCGGGACAGGAGACTCACCGGGGAGCTGTTTTTT. Translated: CASSDRDRRLTGELFF. This chain joins TRBV6-1 and TRBJ2-2; TRBD1 matches at 8 bases. The CDR3 spans 16 residues. Germline V gene sequence: CDR1 MNHNS, CDR2 SASEGT. Unmatched junction bases numbered 7, after V lost 3 bases and J lost 4 bases.

The gene calls are TRBV6-5 and TRBJ1-2; no reliable D call. CDR1 MNHEY and CDR2 SVGAGI come from the germline V gene. CDR3 size: 15 residues. V lost 5 bases to trimming and J lost 8 bases, with 21 bases between them. The CDR3 loop is CASSLRQATSTGYTF. CDR3 nucleotide sequence: TGTGCCAGCAGTCTTAGACAAGCCACATCAACCGGCTACACCTTC.

CDR3 DNA sequence: TGTGCCAGCTCACCTACAAGGGGGCAAGGCTATGGCTACACCTTC. This codes for CASSPTRGQGYGYTF. This chain links TRBV18 with TRBJ1-2; 7 nucleotides line up with TRBD1. Unmatched junction bases numbered 8, after V lost 3 bases and J lost 4 bases. This CDR3 spans 15 amino acids. CDR1 and CDR2 (germline): KGHSH, LQKENI.

This clone was counted once. V and J are TRBV12-3 or TRBV12-4 and TRBJ1-5; perhaps TRBD1 as D (6 bases). V was trimmed by 7 bases and J by 6 bases, leaving 10 bases between them. There are 12 residues in the CDR3. The CDR3: CASTRGSQPQHF. In DNA form, the CDR3 reads TGTGCCAGCACCAGGGGCTCTCAGCCCCAGCATTTT.

V is TRBV10-3 and J is TRBJ1-1; 8 bases fit TRBD1. After removal of 4 bases from V and 8 bases from J, the junction contained 3 bases not matched to a gene. The germline gives CDR1 ENHRY, CDR2 SYGVKD. The CDR3 spans 12 residues. CDR3 coding DNA: TGTGCCATCAGTGGGACAGGGAAAGAAGCTTTCTTT. Translation: CAISGTGKEAFF.

The V call is TRBV29-1, the J call TRBJ1-1; D gene unclear. The CDR3 is made up of 10 amino acids. Trimming removed 5 bases at V and 7 bases at J, with 8 bases between. The germline gives CDR1 SQVTM, CDR2 ANQGSEA. The CDR3 nucleotides read TGCAGCGTTTTTCAGAATGAAGCTTTCTTT. It specifies CSVFQNEAFF.